The text below deals with one TCR beta chain. Its antigen is as yet unknown. This entry is derived from a study of early stage breast cancer tumors. Across the whole study: Most invasive tumors, about 80% of the 16, were ER+/PR+/HER2-. The ER+/PR+/HER2- tumors included about 8 ductal and a few lobular carcinomas.

This table comes from immunoSEQ multiplex PCR, and its TCRdb copy is limited to in-frame clones, with some not included. The sample consists of more than 65,000 clones, 75% to 90% of them appearing once. V lost 6 bases and J 3 bases, leaving 14 bases between the germline ends. The CDR3 sequence is 14 residues long. Germline loops: CDR1 MNHNS, CDR2 SASEGT. Regarding the study as a whole: Compared with adjacent normal breast tissue, tumors showed 2 to 2.5-fold greater T cell density and higher clonality. Most shared enriched TCRB sequences were commonly generated ones.

The material sequenced was blood. This TCR was recovered from a person aged 35-55 years with breast cancer. The rearrangement joins TRBV6-1 to TRBJ1-1, with D tentatively TRBD1 (5 bases). The CDR3 DNA is TGTGCCAGCAGCGGAGGGACGGCGGACACTGAAGCTTTCTTT. This codes for CASSGGTADTEAFF.